Ten or more counts support the clone carrying this TCR beta chain. The data derive from a study of CD8 T cells in ankylosing spondylitis. CDR3 length: 12 residues. Looked up from germline, CDR1 is SNHLY and CDR2 is FYNNEI. V lost 6 bases to trimming and J lost 10 bases; unmatched junction nucleotides: 6. TCRdb processed the 5' RACE reads anew with MiXCR; each CDR3 protein has one entry. Here the sample spans a few hundred thousand distinct CDR3 sequences, 8% to 11% being singletons. The chain employs TRBV2 and TRBJ2-1, with 7 bases lining up with TRBD1. Sequenced material: blood, either unsorted or a sorted T cell fraction (not recorded which). The sequence was obtained from a male donor with ankylosing spondylitis or in good health (not recorded which). Here the CDR3 DNA reads TGTGCCAGCAGAGGGGGCCGTGTCGAGCAGTTCTTC. Translating it yields CASRGGRVEQFF.